By its share, the clone carrying this T cell receptor (beta chain) is medium-sized. Its antigen is not identified. This specimen comes from a study of HIV-infected patients and healthy controls. Whole blood was used without fractionation, so all unsorted peripheral T cells were included. Enrolled donors were untreated HIV-infected adults about to begin antiretroviral therapy. Notes on the study in general: HIV-infected repertoires had significantly higher mean Gini indices than controls, possibly reflecting oligoclonality.

Unmatched junction bases numbered 5, after V lost 6 bases and J lost 4 bases. The CDR3 runs 13 residues. Reverse transcription used 450 to 500 ng RNA and constant-region primers for alpha and beta. Alpha and beta chain libraries were made separately by chain-specific third strand synthesis with multiplexing indices. A single primer pair per chain amplified all rearrangements, with per-molecule barcodes. Two random hexamers, added before amplification and joined, formed each molecule's 12-nucleotide barcode. TCRdb redid the calling of the 5' RACE reads with MiXCR, one entry per CDR3 protein. The sample consists of about 9,600 distinct CDR3 sequences, about 7% of them appearing once.

The TCR sequence derives from an adult with HIV infection. This specimen was blood, taken before antiretroviral therapy. The chain links TRBV12-3 or TRBV12-4 to TRBJ1-2, with TRBD1 matching over 7 bases. This CDR3 reads CASSPGQFYGYTF. The CDR3 bases are TGTGCCAGCAGCCCGGGACAGTTCTATGGCTACACCTTC.